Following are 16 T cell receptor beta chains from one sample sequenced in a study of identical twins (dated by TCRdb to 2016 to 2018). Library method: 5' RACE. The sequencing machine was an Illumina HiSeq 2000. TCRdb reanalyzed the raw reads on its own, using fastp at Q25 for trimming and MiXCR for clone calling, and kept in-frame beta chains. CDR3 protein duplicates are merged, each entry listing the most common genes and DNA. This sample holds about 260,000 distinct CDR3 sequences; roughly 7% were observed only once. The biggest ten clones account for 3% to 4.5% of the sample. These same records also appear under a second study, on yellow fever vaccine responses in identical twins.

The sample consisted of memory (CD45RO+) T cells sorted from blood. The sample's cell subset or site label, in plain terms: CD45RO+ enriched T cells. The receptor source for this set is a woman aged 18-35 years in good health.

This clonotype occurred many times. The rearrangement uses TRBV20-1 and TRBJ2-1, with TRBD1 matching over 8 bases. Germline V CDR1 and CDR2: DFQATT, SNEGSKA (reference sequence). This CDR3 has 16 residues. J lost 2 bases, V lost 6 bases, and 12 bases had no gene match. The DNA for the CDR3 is TGCAGTGCCGTGGCCCAGCAGGGGGCCACCTACAATGAGCAGTTCTTC. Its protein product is CSAVAQQGATYNEQFF.

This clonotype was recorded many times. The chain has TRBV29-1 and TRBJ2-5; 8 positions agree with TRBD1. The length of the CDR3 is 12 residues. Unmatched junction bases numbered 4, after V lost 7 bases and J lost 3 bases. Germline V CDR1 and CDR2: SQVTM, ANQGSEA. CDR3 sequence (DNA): TGCAGCGAGAAGGACAGGGAAGAGACCCAGTACTTC. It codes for CSEKDREETQYF.

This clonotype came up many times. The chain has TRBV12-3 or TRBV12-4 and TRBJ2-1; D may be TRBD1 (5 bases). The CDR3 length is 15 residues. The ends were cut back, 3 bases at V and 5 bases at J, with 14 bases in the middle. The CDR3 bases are TGTGCCAGCAGTTTTGTCCCGGACACAAACAATGAGCAGTTCTTC. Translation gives CASSFVPDTNNEQFF.

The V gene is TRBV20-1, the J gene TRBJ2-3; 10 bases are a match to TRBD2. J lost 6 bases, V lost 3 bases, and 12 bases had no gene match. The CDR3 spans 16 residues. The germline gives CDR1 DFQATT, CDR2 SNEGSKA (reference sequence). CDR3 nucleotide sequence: TGCAGTGCTAGCCCCCAGCGGGGGGGGGGTTGGGATACGCAGTATTTT. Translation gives CSASPQRGGGWDTQYF.

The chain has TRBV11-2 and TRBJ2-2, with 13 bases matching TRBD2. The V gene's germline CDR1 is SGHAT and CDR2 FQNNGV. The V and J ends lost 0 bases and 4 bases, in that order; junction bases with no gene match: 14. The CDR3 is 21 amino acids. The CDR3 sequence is CASSLEYRTSGRMGGTGELFF. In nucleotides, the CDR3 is TGTGCCAGCAGCTTAGAGTATAGGACTAGCGGGAGAATGGGGGGCACCGGGGAGCTGTTTTTT.

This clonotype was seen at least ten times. DNA for the CDR3: TGCAGTGCTAGAGATCAGGGATCGGACACCGGGGAGCTGTTTTTT. Translated: CSARDQGSDTGELFF. The chain combines TRBV20-1 with TRBJ2-2; D may be TRBD1 (5 bases). CDR3 length: 15 amino acids. Germline values: CDR1 DFQATT, CDR2 SNEGSKA (reference sequence). V was cut by 0 bases and J by 3 bases, with 11 bases left in between.

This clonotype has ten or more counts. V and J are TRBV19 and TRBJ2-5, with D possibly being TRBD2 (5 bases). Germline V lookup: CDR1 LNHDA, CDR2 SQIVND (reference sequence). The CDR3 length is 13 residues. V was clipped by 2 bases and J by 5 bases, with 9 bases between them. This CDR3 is CASSISGVETQYF. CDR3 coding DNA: TGTGCCAGTAGTATAAGCGGCGTGGAGACCCAGTACTTC. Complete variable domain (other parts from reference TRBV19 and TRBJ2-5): DGGITQSPKYLFRKEGQNVTLSCEQNLNHDAMYWYRQDPGQGLRLIYYSQIVNDFQKGDIAEGYSVSREKKESFPLTVTSAQKNPTAFYLCASSISGVETQYFGPGTRLLVL.

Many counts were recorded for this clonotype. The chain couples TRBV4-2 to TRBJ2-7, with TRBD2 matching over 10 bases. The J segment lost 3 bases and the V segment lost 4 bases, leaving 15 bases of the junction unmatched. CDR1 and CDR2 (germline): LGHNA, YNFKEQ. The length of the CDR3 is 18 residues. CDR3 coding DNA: TGTGCCAGCAGCCCAAAAGGTCTTGGACTAGCGGTAAACTACGAGCAGTACTTC. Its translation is CASSPKGLGLAVNYEQYF.

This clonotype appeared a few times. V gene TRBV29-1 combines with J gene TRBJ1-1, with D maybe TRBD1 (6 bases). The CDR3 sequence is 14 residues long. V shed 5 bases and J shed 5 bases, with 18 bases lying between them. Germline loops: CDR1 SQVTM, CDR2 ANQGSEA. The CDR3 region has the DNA TGCAGCGTTATTAACCGCGGGGGCGATACTGAAGCTTTCTTT. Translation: CSVINRGGDTEAFF.

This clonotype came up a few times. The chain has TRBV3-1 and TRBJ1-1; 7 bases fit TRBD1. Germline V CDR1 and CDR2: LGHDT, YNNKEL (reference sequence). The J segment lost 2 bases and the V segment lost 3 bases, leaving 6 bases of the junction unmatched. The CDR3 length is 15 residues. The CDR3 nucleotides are TGTGCCAGCAGCCAGCGGGACAGCCGAAACACTGAAGCTTTCTTT. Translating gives CASSQRDSRNTEAFF.

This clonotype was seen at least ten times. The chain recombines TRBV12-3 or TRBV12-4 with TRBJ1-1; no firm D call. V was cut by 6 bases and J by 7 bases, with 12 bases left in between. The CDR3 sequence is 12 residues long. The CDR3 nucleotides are TGTGCCAGCAGAGGAGTCTGGGGTGAAGCTTTCTTT. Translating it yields CASRGVWGEAFF.

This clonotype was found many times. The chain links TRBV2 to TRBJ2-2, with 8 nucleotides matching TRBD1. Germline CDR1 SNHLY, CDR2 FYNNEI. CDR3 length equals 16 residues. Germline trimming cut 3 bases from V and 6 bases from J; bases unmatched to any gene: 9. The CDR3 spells CASSEIGQGRAGELFF. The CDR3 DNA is TGTGCCAGCAGTGAGATAGGACAGGGTCGGGCCGGGGAGCTGTTTTTT.

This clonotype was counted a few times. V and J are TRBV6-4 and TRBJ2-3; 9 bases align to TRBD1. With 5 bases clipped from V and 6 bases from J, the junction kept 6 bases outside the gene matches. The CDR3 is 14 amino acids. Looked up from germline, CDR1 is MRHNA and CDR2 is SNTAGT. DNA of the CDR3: TGTGCCAGCAGTAACACAGGGGGCGCGGATACGCAGTATTTT. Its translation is CASSNTGGADTQYF.

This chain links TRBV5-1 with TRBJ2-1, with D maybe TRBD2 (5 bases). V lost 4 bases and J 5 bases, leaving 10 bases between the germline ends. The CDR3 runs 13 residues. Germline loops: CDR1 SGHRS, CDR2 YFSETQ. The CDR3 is CASSATTNNEQFF. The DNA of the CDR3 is TGCGCCAGCAGCGCGACTACCAACAATGAGCAGTTCTTC.

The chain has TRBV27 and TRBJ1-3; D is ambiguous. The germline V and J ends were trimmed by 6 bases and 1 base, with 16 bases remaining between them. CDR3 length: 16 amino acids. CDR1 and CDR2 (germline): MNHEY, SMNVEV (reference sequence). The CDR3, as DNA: TGTGCCAGCAGCCGTGCCTCTCCAGCATCTGGAAACACCATATATTTT. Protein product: CASSRASPASGNTIYF.

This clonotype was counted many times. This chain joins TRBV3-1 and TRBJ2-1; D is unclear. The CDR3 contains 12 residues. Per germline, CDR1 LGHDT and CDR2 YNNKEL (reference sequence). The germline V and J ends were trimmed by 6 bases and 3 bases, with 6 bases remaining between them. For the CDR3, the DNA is TGTGCCAGCAGTCCCGACTACAATGAGCAGTTCTTC. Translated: CASSPDYNEQFF.